This record concerns one T cell receptor (beta chain) sequence. Its antigen remains undetermined. Within one base of it there is no much larger clone, and no base qualities were kept. The data were obtained in a study of cytomegalovirus exposure and HLA in healthy donors (dated by TCRdb to 2016 to 2017). About the full investigation: An earlier analysis of 587 of the donors reported 250 to 300 Gb of sequence data and around 110 million unique TCR beta sequences from roughly 200 million T cells. Roughly 290 gigabases of sequencing data and roughly 81 million unique TCR sequences made up an early release that covered approximately 650 HLA-typed donors. Of the roughly 390 genotyped donors, about 84% fell in the genetic ancestry cluster associated with self-reported Caucasian donors. The aim of the study was to test whether cataloging public T cell receptors could identify signatures of past pathogen exposure. The study used immunosequencing to profile the T cell repertoires of around 600 subjects and linked those repertoires to cytomegalovirus serostatus. Along with the approximately 620-subject first cohort, a separate validation cohort of over a hundred different subjects was used. The study combined high-throughput TCR immunosequencing, statistical association of individual TCRs with disease status, and machine learning to predict cytomegalovirus infection status. A later analysis re-examined previously published TCR beta repertoires from over 500 donors and added high-resolution HLA genotyping to investigate patterns of TCR occurrence. Rather than using new phenotypic data, the later analysis identified candidate immune exposures from TCR beta sequences and from how often those sequences occurred across donors. In an earlier analysis of more than 550 of the donors, high-throughput TCR beta sequencing was used to judge whether each TCR beta V gene segment behaved as functional or pseudogenic. Alongside the repertoire data, information on donor age, sex, ethnicity and CMV serostatus was compiled. In a later genetic analysis, genome-wide SNP genotypes for 398 of the 666 donors were used, and that subset was treated as a discovery cohort. All discovery cohort repertoires had been generated using a single sequencing platform. HLA typing covered class I and class II loci at four-digit resolution. Typing coverage varied by locus: 629-630 donors for A, B, C, DRB1 and DQB1; more than 500 for DQA1; 606 for DPA1; fewer than 480 for DPB1. Because of strong linkage in the cohort, a handful of DR-DQ haplotypes were treated as single units for association and clustering. Among about 370 genotyped donors of the cohort, an average of around 250,000 unique TCR beta nucleotide sequences was sequenced per donor, of which about 19% were non-productive. Broad study findings and their caveats: Strong co-occurrence of HLA alleles, especially DR and DQ, made assigning TCR associations to individual alleles difficult. According to the authors, the approach could potentially be generalized to other disease states and immunological phenotypes. In a later genetic analysis, a missense DCLRE1C variant was associated with V-gene and J-gene trimming of TCR beta chains, and the association was replicated in an independent cohort. Several of the top co-occurrence clusters appeared to be linked to parvovirus B19, influenza, CMV and Epstein-Barr virus, according to a later analysis. Immune exposure information for the cohort was limited to CMV serostatus. In an earlier analysis of about 600 of the donors, most TCR beta V segments appeared in productive rearrangements about 87% or about 30% of the time, broadly matching IMGT annotations. Linkage disequilibrium might explain the correlated functional status among segregating V segments, but an unknown experimental factor could not be excluded. Because the 87-base-pair reads could not distinguish some IMGT-functional V segments, including TRBV6-2 and TRBV6-3, those segments were excluded. A cluster of highly shared sequence variants was judged likely to represent a technical artifact of the sequencing pipeline. About 17 rarely observed V segments, including chromosome 9 orphons, were excluded from the earlier analysis of almost 600 of the donors because counts were too low. A later analysis associated some 17,000 TCR beta sequences with specific HLA alleles at a false discovery rate of 0.05. In a later analysis, TCR association rates were found to vary across HLA loci, with the most associated TCRs seen for DRB1 alleles and the fewest for HLA-C alleles. In vitro tests confirmed that a few of the cytomegalovirus-associated TCR beta chains recognize cytomegalovirus antigens. The study gave a list of under 200 TCR beta chains associated with cytomegalovirus. Roughly uniform sequencing depth across donors was assumed in presence/absence analyses, although this assumption may not hold. A later analysis found that most CMV-associated TCR beta chains appeared HLA-restricted, with HLA associations seemingly driven largely by CMV exposure. Compared with the 666-donor mean, donors in an Asian-associated ancestry cluster had fewer N-insertions in productive TCRs, according to a later genetic analysis. Across donors, most TCR sequences were observed very rarely, whereas some public TCRs were present in many individuals. Only TCR beta chains were sequenced in this cohort, and the absence of alpha or paired-chain data limited detectable features. A further reported finding was that TCR beta sequences accurately predicted the HLA-A and HLA-B alleles for most subjects in the first cohort. Because HLA typing was unavailable for some donors at each locus, only the typed subset was used in association tests. The classifier was reported to diagnose cytomegalovirus status with high specificity and sensitivity in both the original and validation cohorts. In a later analysis, HLA-associated TCR beta chains showed more clonal expansion and lower generation probabilities than non-associated chains that were equally common.

The cohort comprised 666 healthy bone marrow donors. All cohort members were sampled while nominally healthy, although unrecorded immune exposures were likely present. The donor was CMV seropositive and belonged to the group of over 250 seropositive cohort members. A peripheral blood sample was provided by each donor, and peripheral blood mononuclear cells were used for TCR beta sequencing. The Qiagen DNeasy Blood Extraction Kit was used to extract genomic DNA from the blood cell samples. The germline V and J ends show losses of 5 bases and 7 bases respectively, and no gene match explains 10 bases of the junction. The CDR3, from cysteine to phenylalanine, totals 15 residues. Of all the DNA, just the CDR3 is kept, 45 bases in frame from base 1. Looking up the germline V gene yields CDR1 MGHRA and CDR2 YSYEKL. The protocol used for the library was the immunoSEQ multiplex PCR assay. The multiplex PCR relied on a mix of 60 forward primers for TCR Vbeta segments and 13 reverse primers for TCR Jbeta segments. The CDR3 region of rearranged TCR beta genes was amplified from genomic DNA by a multiplex PCR assay. On the Illumina HiSeq System, the amplified TCR beta libraries were sequenced as 87-base-pair reads. The source study handled its data this way. A later analysis tallied 75 million to 85 million unique TCR beta chains across the 700 or so repertoires, and approximately 12 million of those chains were shared by two or more donors. A nearest-neighbor algorithm error-corrected the raw reads and collapsed the reads into unique sequences, merging closely related sequences to remove PCR and sequencing errors. Alignment of CDR3 sequences to IMGT reference sequences was used to assign V, D and J gene segments. For a sequence to be retained, a match of at least six nucleotides to both a V gene segment and a J gene segment was required. Rearrangements were called productive when the CDR3 lacked stop codons and stayed in frame with V and J; all others were non-productive. CDR3 was defined according to IMGT convention as the region running from the second conserved V-encoded cysteine to the conserved J-encoded phenylalanine. In an earlier analysis of around 570 of the donors, sequences lacking an unambiguous match to a single V gene segment were excluded. In an earlier analysis of approximately 560 of the donors, a V segment was called functional when productive rearrangements were above 56.7%, and segregating when the standard deviation between donors exceeded 5%. A statistical classification framework was developed to diagnose cytomegalovirus status using the catalog of TCR beta chain sequences. In a later analysis, V and J genes were assigned by comparing TCR nucleotide sequences against IMGT/GENE-DB human TR gene sequences. The TCRdist pipeline was used in a later analysis to assign CDR3 sequences and most-parsimonious VDJ recombination scenarios. In a later analysis, every TCR beta chain was defined by the combination of its CDR3 amino acid sequence and its V-gene family, and reads without a unique V-gene family were dropped. As a way to deal with suspected cross-contamination and a sequencing artifact, a later analysis dropped approximately 570 nucleotide sequences that were highly shared and had low generation probability. In a later analysis, a clonal expansion index for each public chain was calculated from normalized within-repertoire ranks of inferred template counts. In a later analysis, generation probabilities were computed with a VDJ recombination model fitted to out-of-frame rearrangements, and the resulting probabilities were checked against IGoR. Hypergeometric tests were used in a later analysis to score TCR-TCR, TCR-HLA and TCR-CMV co-occurrence, with a repertoire-size bias correction applied to the TCR pairs. In a later analysis, false discovery rates were estimated by permuting HLA or CMV assignments 20 times. A later analysis grouped co-occurring TCRs with DBSCAN, adding TCRdist sequence similarity when clustering within HLA-allele-positive subsets. Repertoires with fewer than 30,000 or more than 120,000 public chains, plus five repertoires with anomalous nucleotide sharing, were excluded from co-occurrence clustering. TCRdb took over this immuneACCESS table, retaining in-frame rearrangements with V and J assigned. Such tables are incomplete; in checked studies, under half of the missing clones stem from an unresolved V gene, and the remainder is unexplained. V and J calls and clone size come straight from that table; D and trimming were deduced from the DNA. The sample table contains more than 130,000 clones; only one count was recorded for around 82% of them. Together, the top ten hold approximately 6.2% of the sample.

Rearrangement joined TRBV4-1 to TRBJ2-1, with 8 junctional bases fitting TRBD2. The sample comprised PBMCs. This TCR derives from a man aged 40-55 years in good health and CMV-seropositive. The CDR3 amino acid sequence is: CASSSPAGVRNEQFF. The nucleotides are TGCGCCAGCAGCAGCCCAGCGGGAGTCCGGAATGAGCAGTTCTTC.